The 31 T cell receptor beta chains given below trace back to one sample, sequenced in a study of T-cell reconstitution after alpha-beta-depleted transplantation in children. TCRbeta library construction was performed incorporating unique molecular identifiers. TCRdb re-called the PCR reads through MiXCR, storing one row per CDR3 protein. The data show roughly 400,000 distinct CDR3 sequences, with roughly 21% seen just once and approximately 3.9% held by the top ten. The material sequenced was PBMCs from the stem cell graft donor, taken from the stem cell graft. These receptors were taken from a human donor who donated a stem cell graft to a child with acute myeloid leukemia.

This rearrangement joins TRBV7-9 to TRBJ2-1; D possibly corresponds to TRBD2 (6 bases). Germline V gives CDR1 SEHNR, CDR2 FQNEAQ (reference sequence). Trimming shortened V by 7 bases and J by 1 base, and 14 bases separated the two germline ends. This CDR3 region has 15 residues. The CDR3 DNA reads TGTGCCAGCACCCCGACTAGATTATCCTACAATGAGCAGTTCTTC. Protein product: CASTPTRLSYNEQFF.

This clonotype has a handful of counts. The gene calls are TRBV28 and TRBJ1-5; 8 positions agree with TRBD1. The V gene's germline CDR1 is MDHEN and CDR2 SYDVKM. This CDR3 comprises 14 residues. Trimming took 4 bases from V and 7 from J; bases not matched to a gene: 6. The CDR3 DNA reads TGTGCCAGCAGTTCACCACAGGGGGGACAGCCCCAGCATTTT. As protein: CASSSPQGGQPQHF.

This clonotype was detected only a few times. This chain joins TRBV20-1 and TRBJ2-1; tentative D call: TRBD2 (6 bases). This CDR3 is 14 amino acids long. The germline CDR1 and CDR2 sequences are DFQATT and SNEGSKA (reference sequence). V was clipped by 3 bases and J by 0 bases, with 9 bases between them. This CDR3 is CSASHGGSYNEQFF. CDR3 in DNA: TGCAGTGCTAGTCACGGGGGCTCCTACAATGAGCAGTTCTTC.

This clonotype was observed a handful of times. The gene calls are TRBV4-1 and TRBJ2-7, with D unclear. Trimming took off 2 bases at V and 2 bases at J, with 22 bases between the two ends. The CDR3 runs 18 residues. Germline V gene data show CDR1 as MGHRA and CDR2 as YSYEKL. The DNA of the CDR3 is TGCGCCAGCAGCCAAAGTACCGGGTTGTACGGATTTACCTACGAGCAGTACTTC. Translating it yields CASSQSTGLYGFTYEQYF.

This chain links TRBV20-1 with TRBJ2-7; a weak D match, TRBD1 (6 bases). Trimming cost V 0 bases and J 6 bases, with 12 bases left between them. The length of the CDR3 is 13 residues. Germline CDR1 DFQATT, CDR2 SNEGSKA (reference sequence). CDR3 amino acids: CSARDPQGPEQYF. Here the CDR3 DNA reads TGCAGTGCTAGAGACCCACAGGGCCCCGAGCAGTACTTC.

This rearrangement joins TRBV19 to TRBJ2-5; 8 bases agree with TRBD2. Germline lookup yields CDR1 LNHDA and CDR2 SQIVND (reference sequence). This CDR3 has 13 amino acids. The V and J ends lost 6 bases and 3 bases, in that order; junction bases with no gene match: 3. CDR3 region: CASRELAEETQYF. The CDR3, as DNA: TGTGCCAGTAGGGAACTAGCGGAAGAGACCCAGTACTTC.

This clonotype was observed a few times. J is TRBJ2-5 and V is TRBV20-1, with 12 bases matching TRBD2. Unmatched junction bases numbered 7, after V lost 3 bases and J lost 5 bases. Germline V lookup: CDR1 DFQATT, CDR2 SNEGSKA (reference sequence). The CDR3 is made up of 15 amino acids. CDR3 region: CSARASGRAWETQYF. CDR3 nucleotides: TGCAGTGCTAGGGCTAGCGGGAGGGCCTGGGAGACCCAGTACTTC.

The genes are TRBV25-1 and TRBJ2-7; the D is unclear. The CDR3 covers 15 residues. The ends were cut back, 3 bases at V and 6 bases at J, with 18 bases in the middle. Per the germline V gene, CDR1 is MGHDK and CDR2 is SYGVNS. The CDR3 nucleotides read TGTGCCAGCAGTGATGGCTATAACCAGATCAGCGAGCAGTACTTC. Translating it yields CASSDGYNQISEQYF.

The genes are TRBV21-1 and TRBJ1-2. TRBV21-1 constitutes a pseudogene. The CDR3 has 9 amino acids. CDR3 nucleotides: TGTGCCAGCAGCAAAGGGGGCACCTTC. Translated: CASSKGGTF.

The chain joins TRBV20-1 to TRBJ1-6; maybe TRBD1 (5 bases). Deletions cut 1 base from V and 5 bases from J, with 12 bases between. Germline V gene data show CDR1 as DFQATT and CDR2 as SNEGSKA (reference sequence). This CDR3 is built from 15 residues. DNA of the CDR3: TGCAGTGCTAGAGCTAGCAGGGCCGATAATTCACCCCTCCACTTT. It encodes CSARASRADNSPLHF.

The rearrangement uses TRBV6-1 and TRBJ2-7, with 9 bases identical to TRBD2. With 0 bases clipped from V and 2 bases from J, the junction kept 11 bases outside the gene matches. The CDR3 spans 18 residues. Germline CDR1 is MNHNS and CDR2 is SASEGT. CDR3 nucleotides: TGTGCCAGCAGTGAAGCGCGGGGGGGCTTAACTTCGCCCTACGAGCAGTACTTC. Amino acid sequence: CASSEARGGLTSPYEQYF.

The chain recombines TRBV28 with TRBJ2-7, with D possibly TRBD2 on 5 matching bases. This CDR3 has 15 residues. Germline values: CDR1 MDHEN, CDR2 SYDVKM. V lost 1 base and J lost 4, with 14 bases in between. The CDR3 protein is CASSLSLTTRYEQYF. In DNA form, the CDR3 reads TGTGCCAGCAGTTTATCCCTCACCACTAGGTACGAGCAGTACTTC.

Only a few counts were recorded for this clonotype. This sequence joins TRBV5-1 and TRBJ1-2; 7 bases are shared with TRBD1. The CDR3 runs to 14 residues. Trimming removed 4 bases from V and 3 bases from J; junction bases left unmatched: 6. The germline gives CDR1 SGHRS, CDR2 YFSETQ. The CDR3 DNA reads as TGCGCCAGCAGCCTCAGGGGGTCGGACTATGGCTACACCTTC. This encodes CASSLRGSDYGYTF.

The sample holds one count of this clonotype. The chain is built from TRBV9 and TRBJ2-3; tentative D call: TRBD2 (5 bases). This CDR3 is 15 amino acids long. Germline loops: CDR1 SGDLS, CDR2 YYNGEE. V was cut by 4 bases and J by 0 bases, with 12 bases left in between. CDR3 region: CASSPRTGSTDTQYF. The CDR3 DNA is TGTGCCAGCAGCCCCAGGACGGGAAGCACAGATACGCAGTATTTT.

This clonotype occurred a few times. The rearrangement joins TRBV28 to TRBJ2-7; a possible D gene is TRBD2 (5 bases). The CDR3 extends over 13 amino acids. The germline V gene has CDR1 MDHEN and CDR2 SYDVKM. The germline V and J ends were trimmed by 5 bases and 4 bases, with 12 bases remaining between them. CDR3 region: CASSNPLGYEQYF. For the CDR3, the DNA is TGTGCCAGCAGTAATCCACTAGGATACGAGCAGTACTTC.

In this sample, this clonotype turned up once. The chain is built from TRBV5-1 and TRBJ2-7; TRBD2 matches at 8 bases. The J segment lost 0 bases and the V segment lost 1 base, leaving 3 bases of the junction unmatched. The CDR3 extends over 15 amino acids. Germline V gives CDR1 SGHRS, CDR2 YFSETQ. In nucleotides, the CDR3 is TGCGCCAGCAGCTTGCAGCGGGAGAGCTCCTACGAGCAGTACTTC. This translates into CASSLQRESSYEQYF.

At least ten counts were recorded for this clonotype. The chain employs TRBV4-3 and TRBJ2-7, with D maybe TRBD1 (6 bases). This CDR3 has 15 residues. CDR1 and CDR2 from the germline V gene are LGHNA and YSLEER. V was cut by 0 bases and J by 1 base, with 10 bases left in between. CDR3 sequence: CASSQELGGSYEQYF. The CDR3 DNA follows: TGCGCCAGCAGCCAAGAGTTAGGGGGATCCTACGAGCAGTACTTC.

This clonotype was seen ten or more times. This chain connects TRBV20-1 to TRBJ2-1; 8 bases agree with TRBD2. Per the germline V gene, CDR1 is DFQATT and CDR2 is SNEGSKA (reference sequence). This CDR3 has 13 amino acids. The junction had 0 bases not matched to a gene; V was cut back by 4 bases and J by 1 base. The DNA for the CDR3 is TGCAGTGCTACTAGCGGGTCCTACAATGAGCAGTTCTTC. This sequence encodes CSATSGSYNEQFF.

This clonotype showed up many times. The J gene is TRBJ2-7, the V gene TRBV7-3; possibly TRBD1 for D (5 bases). The germline CDR1 and CDR2 sequences are SGHTA and FQGTGA. Between the trimmed V and J ends, which lost 2 bases and 2 bases, there was a span of 7 bases. The CDR3 contains 13 residues. The CDR3 reads CASSLQGTYEQYF. Here the CDR3 DNA reads TGTGCCAGCAGCTTACAGGGAACCTACGAGCAGTACTTC.

This clonotype has a handful of counts. The gene calls are TRBV29-1 and TRBJ2-1, with D tentatively TRBD1 (6 bases). V dropped 3 bases and J dropped 8 bases, with 14 bases sitting between them. This CDR3 comprises 13 residues. CDR1 is SQVTM, CDR2 ANQGSEA, per germline. As DNA, the CDR3 is TGCAGCGTTGAGGGGGCTACTTCTGATGAGCAGTTCTTC. Residues: CSVEGATSDEQFF.

This clonotype was counted only a few times. The V call is TRBV20-1, the J call TRBJ2-1; TRBD2 agrees at 10 bases. Germline loops: CDR1 DFQATT, CDR2 SNEGSKA (reference sequence). The V and J ends lost 3 bases and 10 bases, in that order; junction bases with no gene match: 9. CDR3 length equals 14 residues. The CDR3 nucleotides are TGCAGTGCTAGTTTCCTAGCGGGAGTGGAGGAGCAGTTCTTC. Its protein is CSASFLAGVEEQFF.

The chain links TRBV7-9 to TRBJ1-2; maybe TRBD1 (5 bases). Germline CDR1 is SEHNR and CDR2 is FQNEAQ (reference sequence). Trimming removed 1 base at V and 12 bases at J, with 12 bases between. The CDR3 is made up of 12 amino acids. The DNA of the CDR3 is TGTGCCAGCAGCTTAGTACCGGGGACGAACACCTTC. This sequence encodes CASSLVPGTNTF.

The table lists this clonotype with a few counts. The gene calls are TRBV6-1 and TRBJ1-6; no firm D call. The CDR3 contains 16 residues. V dropped 6 bases and J dropped 4 bases, with 16 bases sitting between them. Germline-derived CDR1 and CDR2 are MNHNS and SASEGT. The CDR3 DNA reads TGTGCCAGCAGCCTCGATCTCACGTCGTATAATTCACCCCTCCACTTT. It specifies CASSLDLTSYNSPLHF.

The table lists this clonotype with a few counts. The genes are TRBV7-2 and TRBJ2-3, with TRBD2 matching 7 bases. Trimming cost V 6 bases and J 0 bases; bases outside gene matches: 12. CDR1 is SGHTA, CDR2 FQGNSA, per germline. The CDR3 has 17 amino acids. CDR3: CASRGLAEQSSTDTQYF. DNA for the CDR3: TGTGCCAGCAGGGGGCTAGCGGAGCAGTCTAGCACAGATACGCAGTATTTT.

This clonotype has a count of ten or more. This rearrangement joins TRBV10-2 to TRBJ2-7; no definite D call. Germline V lookup: CDR1 WSHSY, CDR2 SAAADI. The CDR3 is 11 residues long. With 0 bases removed from V and 5 bases from J, the gap between germline ends came to 2 bases. CDR3 coding DNA: TGCGCCAGCAGTGAGTCGGACGAGCAGTACTTC. It translates to CASSESDEQYF.

This clonotype was counted a few times. The gene calls are TRBV5-1 and TRBJ2-1, with D possibly matching TRBD2 (5 bases). Trimming shortened V by 4 bases and J by 7 bases, and 15 bases separated the two germline ends. The germline gives CDR1 SGHRS, CDR2 YFSETQ. The CDR3 runs to 14 residues. DNA for the CDR3: TGCGCCAGCAGCACGAGGGAGTCTTGGAATGAGCAGTTCTTC. Translating it yields CASSTRESWNEQFF.

The rearrangement links TRBV12-3 or TRBV12-4 to TRBJ1-2, with D perhaps matching TRBD1 (5 bases). This CDR3 is built from 14 residues. The ends were cut back, 5 bases at V and 4 bases at J, with 14 bases in the middle. CDR3 loop: CASSARGARYGYTF. The CDR3 DNA reads TGTGCCAGCAGTGCTCGAGGGGCCCGCTATGGCTACACCTTC.

The V and J genes are TRBV10-2 and TRBJ1-2; unclear D gene. From germline, CDR1 is WSHSY and CDR2 SAAADI. This CDR3 has 15 residues. V was trimmed by 0 bases and J by 1 base, leaving 9 bases between them. CDR3 protein: CASSESGRGNYGYTF. For the CDR3, the DNA is TGCGCCAGCAGTGAGTCTGGGCGGGGTAACTATGGCTACACCTTC.

This clonotype was picked up many times. This rearrangement joins TRBV20-1 to TRBJ2-7; D possibly corresponds to TRBD1 (5 bases). This CDR3 has 13 amino acids. V lost 0 bases and J 6 bases, leaving 12 bases between the germline ends. The germline gives CDR1 DFQATT, CDR2 SNEGSKA (reference sequence). The CDR3 loop is CSAREGLAGEQYF. The CDR3 region has the DNA TGCAGTGCTAGAGAGGGGCTGGCAGGCGAGCAGTACTTC.

This clonotype was observed at least ten times. The chain uses TRBV20-1 and TRBJ2-7; D possibly matches TRBD1 or TRBD2 (5 bases each). Germline CDR1 reads DFQATT; CDR2 reads SNEGSKA (reference sequence). V gave up 4 bases and J gave up 1 base, with 17 bases separating them. The CDR3 runs 15 residues. CDR3 region: CSATGVKGWSYEQYF. Written as DNA, the CDR3 is TGCAGTGCTACCGGGGTGAAGGGGTGGTCCTACGAGCAGTACTTC.

This clonotype came up many times. V is TRBV6-1 and J is TRBJ2-3; D may correspond to TRBD1 or TRBD2 (5 bases each). The CDR3 spans 17 residues. V was clipped by 6 bases and J by 1 base, with 20 bases between them. Germline V lookup: CDR1 MNHNS, CDR2 SASEGT. CDR3 sequence (DNA): TGTGCCAGCAGGCTCTTCTCGAGGGAGACAGGCACAGATACGCAGTATTTT. Translating it yields CASRLFSRETGTDTQYF.